This passage covers 31 T cell receptor beta chains from one sample sequenced in a study of blood T cells in healthy people across ages. A second PCR of about 6 to 12 cycles used a sample-barcoded 5' primer and a J-beta primer mix. TCRdb reprocessed the 5' RACE reads with MiXCR, giving one entry per CDR3 protein. The sample lists around 970,000 distinct CDR3 sequences; roughly 51% were seen once. Sequencing input: blood. Receptors originate from a woman aged 55 to 70 in good health.

The chain couples TRBV25-1 to TRBJ2-7, with 8 bases matching TRBD2. Germline trimming cut 8 bases from V and 3 bases from J; bases unmatched to any gene: 6. From germline, CDR1 is MGHDK and CDR2 SYGVNS. The CDR3 contains 13 residues. The CDR3 DNA is TGTGCCAGCGGGGGGACTAGGCACTACGAGCAGTACTTC. It is translated as CASGGTRHYEQYF.

The CDR3 region is CASSLASGVTDTQYF. The CDR3 DNA follows: TGTGCCAGCAGTTTAGCGAGCGGGGTCACAGATACGCAGTATTTT. The gene calls are TRBV12-3 or TRBV12-4 and TRBJ2-3, with 7 bases fitting TRBD2. V lost 0 bases and J lost 2; bases outside the gene matches: 2. The CDR3 has 15 amino acids.

This chain joins TRBV25-1 and TRBJ1-5; possibly TRBD1 for D (5 bases). The germline V gene has CDR1 MGHDK and CDR2 SYGVNS. Trimming removed 6 bases from V and 5 bases from J, with 11 bases in between. The CDR3 has 13 residues. The CDR3 DNA reads TGTGCCAGCAGCGATATAGGGGATCAGCCCCAGCATTTT. This gives the protein CASSDIGDQPQHF.

The rearrangement joins TRBV7-2 to TRBJ2-1; D is ambiguous. The CDR3 has 15 amino acids. The V gene's germline CDR1 is SGHTA and CDR2 FQGNSA. V was pared by 2 bases and J by 4 bases, with 12 bases between. CDR3 nucleotides: TGTGCCAGCAGCTTAAAGGGAACATCATACAATGAGCAGTTCTTC. This sequence encodes CASSLKGTSYNEQFF.

The chain employs TRBV29-1 and TRBJ2-5, with D maybe TRBD2 (7 bases). The last part of the DNA fits TRBJ2-7 better; the J call may be wrong. The CDR3 runs 14 residues. CDR1 SQVTM and CDR2 ANQGSEA come from the germline V gene. CDR3 nucleotide sequence: TGCAGCGTTAGGGGAAGAGCGGGACAAAACGAGCAGTACTTC. It specifies CSVRGRAGQNEQYF.

The rearrangement uses TRBV6-5 and TRBJ2-7; 10 positions agree with TRBD2. In germline, CDR1 is MNHEY, CDR2 SVGAGI. V shed 6 bases, J shed 5 bases, and the junction held 10 bases outside the gene matches. The CDR3 spans 15 residues. CDR3 sequence: CASRLASGSYNEQYF. The CDR3 bases are TGTGCCAGCAGGCTAGCTAGCGGGAGCTACAACGAGCAGTACTTC.

The chain employs TRBV9 and TRBJ1-6; 7 bases are a match to TRBD1. Germline CDR1 is SGDLS and CDR2 is YYNGEE. The length of the CDR3 is 14 residues. V lost 3 bases and J lost 6; bases outside the gene matches: 3. DNA for the CDR3: TGTGCCAGCAGCGGACGGGACAGTAATTCACCCCTCCACTTT. It translates to CASSGRDSNSPLHF.

The rearrangement links TRBV28 to TRBJ2-7, with 14 bases matching TRBD2. Germline CDR1 is MDHEN and CDR2 is SYDVKM. Trimming cost V 7 bases and J 6 bases; bases outside gene matches: 8. The CDR3 covers 15 residues. CDR3 amino acids: CASTERTSGRIEQYF. Here the CDR3 DNA reads TGTGCCAGCACCGAAAGGACTAGCGGGAGGATCGAGCAGTACTTC.

In its sample, this clonotype was seen once. V gene TRBV20-1 combines with J gene TRBJ2-5, with TRBD1 identical over 7 bases. The CDR3 has 12 amino acids. CDR1 is DFQATT, CDR2 SNEGSKA, per germline (reference sequence). With 7 bases clipped from V and 11 bases from J, the junction kept 13 bases outside the gene matches. The chain's CDR3 is CSVPRQGNEQYF. Written as DNA, the CDR3 is TGCAGTGTCCCGCGACAGGGTAATGAGCAGTACTTC.

The sample holds a few counts of this clonotype. V is TRBV5-1 and J is TRBJ2-3; 7 positions agree with TRBD1. The CDR3 is made up of 15 amino acids. J gave up 2 bases and V 7 bases, and 10 bases lay outside the gene matches. Germline values: CDR1 SGHRS, CDR2 YFSETQ. CDR3 sequence: CASQQGSSNTDTQYF. The CDR3 DNA sequence: TGCGCCAGCCAACAGGGGTCCTCTAACACAGATACGCAGTATTTT.

This clonotype has more than one count but fewer than ten. The V and J genes are TRBV7-2 and TRBJ2-6; 9 bases line up with TRBD1. This CDR3 spans 20 amino acids. From germline, CDR1 is SGHTA and CDR2 FQGNSA. After removal of 3 bases from V and 1 base from J, the junction contained 13 bases not matched to a gene. The CDR3 DNA follows: TGTGCCAGCAGCTTTTTAATGGGACAGGGCTCTCTGTCTGGGGCCAACGTCCTGACTTTC. Its translation: CASSFLMGQGSLSGANVLTF.

This clonotype was observed once. The J gene is TRBJ2-1, the V gene TRBV29-1; 7 nucleotides agree with TRBD2. CDR1 is SQVTM and CDR2 is ANQGSEA in the germline V gene. This CDR3 is 16 amino acids long. The junction had 15 bases not matched to a gene; V was cut back by 3 bases and J by 7 bases. The CDR3 coding sequence is TGCAGCGTTGACGGATCTAGCGGCAAATTTCAAAATGAGCAGTTCTTC. Protein sequence: CSVDGSSGKFQNEQFF.

The chain combines TRBV25-1 with TRBJ2-7; possible D gene TRBD1, 6 bases. The germline V gene has CDR1 MGHDK and CDR2 SYGVNS. The CDR3 contains 14 residues. V shed 1 base and J shed 2 bases, with 9 bases lying between them. In nucleotides, the CDR3 is TGTGCCAGCAGTGAATTTGGGGACACCTACGAGCAGTACTTC. This gives the protein CASSEFGDTYEQYF.

This clonotype appeared a single time. The chain employs TRBV12-3 or TRBV12-4 and TRBJ2-3, with 9 positions matching TRBD2. The CDR3 extends over 17 amino acids. Unmatched junction bases numbered 13, after V lost 6 bases and J lost 3 bases. CDR3 bases: TGTGCCAGCAGCCCCGGGGCTAGCGGGAAAAGAACAGATACGCAGTATTTT. Translated, it gives CASSPGASGKRTDTQYF.

V is TRBV7-3 and J is TRBJ2-1, with D hard to call. Germline V gene lookup returns CDR1 SGHTA and CDR2 FQGTGA. V lost 8 bases to trimming and J lost 6 bases, with 29 bases between them. The CDR3 extends over 18 amino acids. DNA for the CDR3: TGTGCCAGCGCACTCAACCCAACCTTGTATGGCTCCCTCAATGAGCAGTTCTTC. This sequence encodes CASALNPTLYGSLNEQFF.

J is TRBJ2-3 and V is TRBV11-2, with 9 positions matching TRBD2. The CDR3 extends over 18 amino acids. Per the germline V gene, CDR1 is SGHAT and CDR2 is FQNNGV. Germline trimming cut 1 base from V and 4 bases from J; bases unmatched to any gene: 12. The CDR3 here is CASSLVAGGISRSDTQYF. The CDR3 bases are TGTGCCAGCAGCTTAGTGGCGGGAGGGATCTCAAGGTCAGATACGCAGTATTTT.

The genes are TRBV9 and TRBJ2-3; D ambiguous. The CDR3 covers 15 residues. V lost 10 bases to trimming and J lost 4 bases, with 22 bases between them. Germline V gene sequence: CDR1 SGDLS, CDR2 YYNGEE. CDR3 coding DNA: TGTGCCGGAGAGAGTTTTGCAGAAGGAGCAGATACGCAGTATTTT. This encodes CAGESFAEGADTQYF. Full variable domain (remainder filled in from reference TRBV9 and TRBJ2-3): DSGVTQTPKHLITATGQRVTLRCSPRSGDLSVYWYQQSLDQGLQFLIQYYNGEERAKGNILERFSAQQFPDLHSELNLSSLELGDSALYFCAGESFAEGADTQYFGPGTRLTVL.

This clonotype was recorded many times. The chain joins TRBV27 to TRBJ2-7, with 8 nucleotides matching TRBD1. The CDR3 consists of 14 residues. Trimming took 2 bases from V and 3 from J; bases not matched to a gene: 3. CDR1 is MNHEY, CDR2 SMNVEV, per germline (reference sequence). As DNA, the CDR3 is TGTGCCAGCAGTTTAGGAGACAGGGGCTACGAGCAGTACTTC. Protein: CASSLGDRGYEQYF.

The rearrangement joins TRBV27 to TRBJ2-7; D assignment may be TRBD1 or TRBD2 (5 bases each). V was trimmed by 3 bases and J by 10 bases, leaving 19 bases between them. Germline CDR1 reads MNHEY; CDR2 reads SMNVEV (reference sequence). This CDR3 is built from 14 residues. The CDR3 sequence: CASSFGSGSGDQYF. CDR3 nucleotides: TGTGCCAGCAGTTTTGGGTCAGGGAGTGGGGACCAGTACTTC.

This clonotype was found a few times. The chain combines TRBV12-3 or TRBV12-4 with TRBJ1-2; D unclear. Trimming took 6 bases from V and 8 from J, leaving 13 bases between them. This CDR3 has 12 amino acids. CDR3 loop: CASSPGQGGYTF. The CDR3 DNA is TGTGCCAGCAGCCCCGGCCAAGGCGGCTACACCTTC.

This clonotype is a singleton in its sample. The V gene is TRBV20-1, the J gene TRBJ2-5, with TRBD2 matching 11 bases. CDR1 is DFQATT, CDR2 SNEGSKA, per germline (reference sequence). Unmatched junction bases numbered 6, after V lost 2 bases and J lost 4 bases. The CDR3 has 15 residues. The CDR3 nucleotides are TGCAGTGCTAGACCTAGCGGGAGGAAGAGAGAGACCCAGTACTTC. Translation gives CSARPSGRKRETQYF.

This clonotype turned up a few times. V usage is TRBV15 and J usage is TRBJ1-4; D call uncertain. The germline V and J ends were trimmed by 4 bases and 0 bases, with 9 bases remaining between them. Germline CDR1 LNHNV, CDR2 YYDKDF (reference sequence). This CDR3 is built from 15 residues. The CDR3 is CATSKDLATNEKLFF. In DNA form, the CDR3 reads TGTGCCACCAGCAAGGACCTGGCAACTAATGAAAAACTGTTTTTT.

The rearrangement joins TRBV12-3 or TRBV12-4 to TRBJ2-1; D possibly corresponds to TRBD2 (7 bases). The CDR3 is 14 amino acids. Trimming left V 5 bases short and J 10 bases short, with 18 bases between. The CDR3 sequence: CASSRAGHPYEQFF. CDR3 sequence (DNA): TGTGCCAGCAGTCGAGCGGGACACCCCTACGAGCAGTTCTTC.

This rearrangement joins TRBV20-1 to TRBJ2-5; no definite D call. TRBJ2-7 explains the end of the DNA better; the J call may be wrong. Germline CDR1 and CDR2: DFQATT and SNEGSKA (reference sequence). The CDR3 runs 12 residues. The CDR3 loop is CSARDWDYEQYF. The CDR3 DNA reads as TGCAGTGCTAGAGATTGGGACTACGAGCAGTACTTC.

V usage is TRBV25-1 and J usage is TRBJ2-4; the D call may be TRBD1 or TRBD2 (5 bases each). The J call is doubtful: the DNA matches TRBJ2-5 better. The germline V gene encodes CDR1 MGHDK and CDR2 SYGVNS. The CDR3 length is 18 residues. This CDR3 is CASSRGRRPPTEAETQYF. CDR3 DNA sequence: TGTGCCAGCAGTCGGGGAAGAAGACCCCCGACAGAGGCGGAGACCCAGTACTTC.

This clonotype was seen at least ten times. The chain links TRBV2 to TRBJ2-5; 10 bases match TRBD2. This CDR3 comprises 15 residues. Losses at the gene ends were 0 bases for V and 4 bases for J; bases not matched to a gene: 2. CDR1 and CDR2 from the germline V gene are SNHLY and FYNNEI. The CDR3 here is CASSEARTSGETQYF. The DNA of the CDR3 is TGTGCCAGCAGTGAAGCTAGGACTAGCGGAGAGACCCAGTACTTC.

The chain has TRBV4-1 and TRBJ1-5; no clear D. This CDR3 has 16 amino acids. CDR1 is MGHRA and CDR2 is YSYEKL in the germline V gene. Trimming took 0 bases from V and 0 from J, leaving 9 bases between them. The CDR3 here is CASSQERQYSNQPQHF. The DNA of the CDR3 is TGCGCCAGCAGCCAAGAACGGCAGTATAGCAATCAGCCCCAGCATTTT.

The genes are TRBV20-1 and TRBJ2-5, with a possible D match to TRBD1 (6 bases). The end of the DNA fits TRBJ2-7 better, so the J call may be wrong. Germline CDR1 and CDR2: DFQATT and SNEGSKA (reference sequence). The CDR3 contains 15 residues. The CDR3 sequence is CSAPEQGRPEYEQYF. The DNA of the CDR3 is TGCAGTGCTCCTGAACAGGGCAGACCCGAGTACGAGCAGTACTTC.

This clonotype was detected a few times. The genes are TRBV7-6 and TRBJ2-7; D unresolved. V was pared by 1 base and J by 4 bases, with 8 bases between. In germline, CDR1 is SGHVS, CDR2 FNYEAQ. This CDR3 is 13 amino acids long. CDR3 nucleotides: TGTGCCAGCAGCTTAGATGGGCGGTACGAGCAGTACTTC. Protein sequence: CASSLDGRYEQYF.

At least ten counts were recorded for this clonotype. CDR3 bases: TGTGCCAGCTCACCCAACCAGGGGGCTGGGGCCAACGTCCTGACTTTC. This translates into CASSPNQGAGANVLTF. The chain carries TRBV18 and TRBJ2-6; 7 bases align to TRBD1. The germline V gene has CDR1 KGHSH and CDR2 LQKENI. V trimming: 3 bases; J trimming: 2 bases; junction bases outside the gene matches: 4. The CDR3 loop spans 16 amino acids.

J is TRBJ2-4 and V is TRBV20-1; D may be TRBD1 or TRBD2 (5 bases each). The better agreement between TRBJ2-5 and the DNA end casts doubt on the J call. This CDR3 has 12 amino acids. Germline loops: CDR1 DFQATT, CDR2 SNEGSKA (reference sequence). CDR3: CSAYQGEETQYF. Written as DNA, the CDR3 is TGCAGTGCCTATCAGGGAGAAGAGACCCAGTACTTC.